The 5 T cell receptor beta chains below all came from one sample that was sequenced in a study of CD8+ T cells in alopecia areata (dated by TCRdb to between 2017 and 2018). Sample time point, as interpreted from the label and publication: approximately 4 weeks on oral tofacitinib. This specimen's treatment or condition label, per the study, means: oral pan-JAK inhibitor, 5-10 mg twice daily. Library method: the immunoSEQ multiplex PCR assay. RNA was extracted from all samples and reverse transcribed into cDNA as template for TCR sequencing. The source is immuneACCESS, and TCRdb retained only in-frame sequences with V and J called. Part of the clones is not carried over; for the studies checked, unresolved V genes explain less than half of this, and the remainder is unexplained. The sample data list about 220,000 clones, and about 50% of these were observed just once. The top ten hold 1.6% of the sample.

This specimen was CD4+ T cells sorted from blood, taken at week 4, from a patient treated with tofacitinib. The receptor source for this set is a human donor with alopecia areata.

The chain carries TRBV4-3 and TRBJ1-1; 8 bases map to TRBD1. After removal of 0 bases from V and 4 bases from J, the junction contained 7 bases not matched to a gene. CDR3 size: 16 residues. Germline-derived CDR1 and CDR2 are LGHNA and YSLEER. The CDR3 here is CASSQDSPGGLTEAFF. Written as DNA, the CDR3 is TGCGCCAGCAGCCAAGATAGCCCAGGGGGCCTCACTGAAGCTTTCTTT.

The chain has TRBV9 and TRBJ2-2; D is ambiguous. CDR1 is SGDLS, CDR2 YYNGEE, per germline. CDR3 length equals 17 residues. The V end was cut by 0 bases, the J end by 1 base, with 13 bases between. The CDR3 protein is CASSVVQHGVNTGELFF. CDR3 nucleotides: TGTGCCAGCAGCGTAGTTCAACACGGCGTGAACACCGGGGAGCTGTTTTTT.

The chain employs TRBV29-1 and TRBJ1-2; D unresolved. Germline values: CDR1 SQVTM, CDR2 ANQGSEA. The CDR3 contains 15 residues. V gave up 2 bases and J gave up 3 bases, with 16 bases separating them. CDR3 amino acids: CSVEPLGAGDYGYTF. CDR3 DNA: TGCAGCGTTGAACCACTAGGAGCGGGCGACTATGGCTACACCTTC.

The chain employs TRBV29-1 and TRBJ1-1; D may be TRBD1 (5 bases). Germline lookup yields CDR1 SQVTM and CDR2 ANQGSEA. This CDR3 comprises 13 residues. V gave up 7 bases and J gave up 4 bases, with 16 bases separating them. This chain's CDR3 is CSGCQGRGTEAFF. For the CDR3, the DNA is TGCAGCGGGTGTCAGGGTCGGGGCACTGAAGCTTTCTTT.

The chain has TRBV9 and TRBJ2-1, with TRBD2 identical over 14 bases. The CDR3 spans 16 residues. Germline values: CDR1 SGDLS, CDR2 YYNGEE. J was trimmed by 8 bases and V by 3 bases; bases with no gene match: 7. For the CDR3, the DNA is TGTGCCAGCAGCGCGGGACTAGCGGGGGCGGTCCATGAGCAGTTCTTC. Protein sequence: CASSAGLAGAVHEQFF.